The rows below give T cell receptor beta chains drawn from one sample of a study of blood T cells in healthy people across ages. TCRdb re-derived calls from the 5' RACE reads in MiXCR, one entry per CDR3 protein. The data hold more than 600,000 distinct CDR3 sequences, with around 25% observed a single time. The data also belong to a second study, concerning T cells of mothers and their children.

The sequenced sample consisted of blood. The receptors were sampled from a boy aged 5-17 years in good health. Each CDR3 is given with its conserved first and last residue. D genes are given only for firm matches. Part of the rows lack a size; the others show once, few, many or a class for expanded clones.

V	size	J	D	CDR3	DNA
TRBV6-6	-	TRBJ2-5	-	CASSRAGERETQYF	TGTGCCAGCTCGAGGGCAGGGGAGAGGGAGACCCAGTACTTC
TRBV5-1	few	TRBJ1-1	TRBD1	CASSPKKTGGTEAFF	TGCGCCAGCAGCCCTAAAAAGACAGGGGGGACTGAAGCTTTCTTT
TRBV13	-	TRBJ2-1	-	CASSLGLQEQFF	TGTGCCAGCAGCCTTGGACTCCAAGAGCAGTTCTTC
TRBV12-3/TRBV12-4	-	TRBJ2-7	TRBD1	CASRPWTGSEQYF	TGTGCCAGCAGACCATGGACAGGTAGCGAGCAGTACTTC
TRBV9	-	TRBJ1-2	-	CASSVAYADSYGYTF	TGTGCCAGCAGCGTAGCTTACGCGGACAGCTATGGCTACACCTTC
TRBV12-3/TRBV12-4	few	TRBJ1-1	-	CASSGWVTEAFF	TGTGCCAGCAGTGGATGGGTCACTGAAGCTTTCTTT
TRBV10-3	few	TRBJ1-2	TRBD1	CAISESRSTGTGQDGYTF	TGTGCCATCAGTGAGTCGAGATCGACCGGGACAGGGCAGGATGGCTACACCTTC
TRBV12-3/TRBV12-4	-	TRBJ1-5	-	CASSWDAYQPQHF	TGTGCCAGCAGTTGGGACGCATATCAGCCCCAGCATTTT
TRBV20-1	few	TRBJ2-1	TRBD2	CSAWTSGGPNEQFF	TGCAGTGCTTGGACTAGCGGGGGACCTAATGAGCAGTTCTTC
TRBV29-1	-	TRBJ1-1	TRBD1	CSVELTGRYTEAFF	TGCAGCGTTGAACTGACAGGGAGGTACACTGAAGCTTTCTTT
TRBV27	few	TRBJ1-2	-	CASSLSGAGYGYTF	TGTGCCAGCAGTTTATCCGGGGCCGGCTATGGCTACACCTTC
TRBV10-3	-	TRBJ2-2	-	CAISLPTGELFF	TGTGCCATCAGTCTTCCCACCGGGGAGCTGTTTTTT
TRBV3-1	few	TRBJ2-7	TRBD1	CASSFGQGRDEQYF	TGTGCCAGCAGCTTCGGACAGGGGAGGGACGAGCAGTACTTC
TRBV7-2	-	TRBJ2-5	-	CASSLGPGLTETQYF	TGTGCCAGCAGCTTAGGCCCAGGACTGACAGAGACCCAGTACTTC
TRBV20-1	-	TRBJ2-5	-	CSARITVRETQYF	TGCAGTGCTAGAATTACGGTTCGCGAGACCCAGTACTTC
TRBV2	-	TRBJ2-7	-	CASSVRRPYVDEQYF	TGTGCCAGCAGTGTGCGGCGACCCTACGTGGACGAGCAGTACTTC
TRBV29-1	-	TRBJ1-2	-	CSVVILSLDSNYGYAF	TGCAGCGTTGTGATTTTGTCCCTAGACTCTAACTATGGCTACGCCTTC
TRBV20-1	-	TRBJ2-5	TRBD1	CSARTGAETQYF	TGCAGTGCTAGGACAGGGGCGGAGACCCAGTACTTC
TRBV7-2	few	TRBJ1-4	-	CASSQAGFANEKLFF	TGTGCCAGCAGCCAAGCGGGTTTTGCTAATGAAAAACTGTTTTTT
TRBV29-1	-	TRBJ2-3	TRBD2	CSVEDLRLAGGEVSTDTQYF	TGCAGCGTTGAAGATCTTCGGCTAGCGGGGGGCGAGGTTAGCACAGATACGCAGTATTTT
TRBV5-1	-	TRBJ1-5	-	CASSLGGSDQPQHF	TGCGCCAGCAGCTTGGGCGGGTCCGATCAGCCCCAGCATTTT
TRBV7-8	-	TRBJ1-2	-	CASSPPLGYGYTF	TGTGCCAGCAGCCCCCCGCTTGGGTATGGCTACACCTTC
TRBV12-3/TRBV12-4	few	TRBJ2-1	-	CASSPSIGEQFF	TGTGCCAGCAGTCCTAGTATTGGTGAGCAGTTCTTC
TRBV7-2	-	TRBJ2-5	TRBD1	CASSPLTGGKETQYF	TGTGCCAGCAGCCCGCTGACAGGGGGTAAAGAGACCCAGTACTTC
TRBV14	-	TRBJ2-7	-	CASSQESGNYYEQYF	TGTGCCAGCAGCCAAGAATCTGGGAATTACTACGAGCAGTACTTC
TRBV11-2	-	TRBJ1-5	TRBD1	CASSPQHPMGQGTSSNQPQHF	TGTGCCAGCAGCCCTCAACATCCTATGGGACAGGGGACTAGTAGCAATCAGCCCCAGCATTTT
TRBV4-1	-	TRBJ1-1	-	CASSQEPRTPGKAFF	TGCGCCAGCAGCCAAGAGCCAAGGACACCTGGGAAGGCTTTCTTT
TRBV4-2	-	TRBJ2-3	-	CASSHRPGDTQYF	TGTGCCAGCAGCCATCGCCCCGGCGATACGCAGTATTTT
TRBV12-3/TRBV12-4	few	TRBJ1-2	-	CASSPYLGLNYGYTF	TGTGCCAGCAGTCCCTACTTAGGGCTAAACTATGGCTACACCTTC
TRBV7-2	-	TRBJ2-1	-	CASSLMQGLNEQFF	TGTGCCAGCAGCTTAATGCAGGGTTTAAATGAGCAGTTCTTC
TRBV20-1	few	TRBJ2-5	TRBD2	CSALAGGSETQYF	TGCAGTGCCCTAGCGGGGGGATCAGAGACCCAGTACTTC
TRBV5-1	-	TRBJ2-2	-	CASSLNQGNTGELFF	TGCGCCAGCAGCTTGAACCAGGGGAACACCGGGGAGCTGTTTTTT
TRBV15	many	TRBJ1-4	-	CATSRQEAVNEKLFF	TGTGCCACCAGCAGACAAGAGGCGGTAAATGAAAAACTGTTTTTT
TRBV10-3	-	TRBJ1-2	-	CAIYNPGPNYGYTF	TGTGCCATCTACAATCCAGGGCCTAACTATGGCTACACCTTC
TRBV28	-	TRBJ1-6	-	CASSFVWAGRDNSPLHF	TGTGCCAGCAGTTTCGTTTGGGCGGGACGGGATAATTCACCCCTCCACTTT
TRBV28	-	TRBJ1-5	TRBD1	CASRPGTVGNQPQHF	TGTGCCAGCAGACCCGGGACAGTAGGCAATCAGCCCCAGCATTTT
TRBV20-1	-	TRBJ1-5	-	CSARTGTHNQPQHF	TGCAGTGCTCGCACCGGGACTCACAATCAGCCCCAGCATTTT
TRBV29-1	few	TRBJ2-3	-	CSVEGRANTQYF	TGCAGCGTTGAAGGGCGGGCCAATACGCAGTATTTT
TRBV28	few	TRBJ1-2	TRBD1	CASRSPGQGALYGYTF	TGTGCCAGCAGGTCTCCGGGACAGGGGGCTTTATATGGCTACACCTTC
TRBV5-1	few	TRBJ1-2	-	CASSNTGTRNYGYTF	TGCGCCAGCAGCAATACCGGGACACGTAACTATGGCTACACCTTC